These 30 T cell receptor beta chains share one sample of origin, sequenced in a study of cytomegalovirus exposure and HLA in healthy donors. PCR used 60 Vbeta primers and 13 Jbeta primers. Repertoires were generated with immunoSEQ multiplex PCR, while TCRdb's copy carries only in-frame clones and drops some. This sample has around 280,000 clones, with 80% to 90% found just once. The sequenced sample consisted of PBMCs. The receptor set was obtained from a young woman in good health and CMV-seronegative.

The chain employs TRBV19 and TRBJ2-7, with 9 bases lining up with TRBD2. V lost 5 bases and J lost 2; bases outside the gene matches: 7. The length of the CDR3 is 15 residues. CDR1 and CDR2 (germline): LNHDA, SQIVND (reference sequence). CDR3 sequence reads: CASSRWSGGTYEQYF. The CDR3 DNA follows: TGTGCCAGTAGTCGGTGGAGCGGGGGGACCTACGAGCAGTACTTC.

J is TRBJ1-6 and V is TRBV6-5; D may be TRBD1 (6 bases). The germline gives CDR1 MNHEY, CDR2 SVGAGI. Trimming cost V 6 bases and J 9 bases, with 15 bases left between them. The CDR3 consists of 14 residues. This CDR3 reads CASSDRPISSPLHF. The CDR3, as DNA: TGTGCCAGCAGCGACAGGCCTATTTCTTCACCCCTCCACTTT.

The chain uses TRBV29-1 and TRBJ2-5, with D possibly TRBD2 on 7 matching bases. Germline loops: CDR1 SQVTM, CDR2 ANQGSEA. The CDR3 runs to 12 residues. The V and J ends lost 7 bases and 5 bases respectively, with 14 bases between them. CDR3 loop: CSARGAIETQYF. In DNA, the CDR3 is TGCAGCGCCCGGGGGGCGATTGAGACCCAGTACTTC.

This chain links TRBV11-2 with TRBJ2-3, with D possibly being TRBD2 (5 bases). The CDR3 loop spans 15 amino acids. Germline CDR1 reads SGHAT; CDR2 reads FQNNGV. Trimming removed 5 bases at V and 0 bases at J, with 12 bases between. Written as DNA, the CDR3 is TGTGCCAGCAGCCCAAGCGGCACCAGCACAGATACGCAGTATTTT. Its translation is CASSPSGTSTDTQYF.

This chain uses TRBV19 with TRBJ2-1; TRBD2 aligns across 12 bases. V was pared by 1 base and J by 6 bases, with 4 bases of the junction left unmatched. Germline loops: CDR1 LNHDA, CDR2 SQIVND (reference sequence). The CDR3 is 16 residues long. The CDR3 protein is CASSIVPSGGVNEQFF. CDR3 coding DNA: TGTGCCAGTAGTATAGTGCCTAGCGGGGGGGTCAATGAGCAGTTCTTC.

This clone was observed a handful of times. The J gene is TRBJ2-1, the V gene TRBV6-5, with 12 nucleotides matching TRBD2. Per germline, CDR1 MNHEY and CDR2 SVGAGI. This CDR3 is built from 14 residues. The V gene end was trimmed by 4 bases and the J gene end by 5 bases; junction bases not matched to a gene: 0. The CDR3 here is CASSSSGGDNEQFF. CDR3 nucleotides: TGTGCCAGCAGTTCTAGCGGGGGGGACAATGAGCAGTTCTTC.

This clone was counted only a few times. The gene calls are TRBV27 and TRBJ2-7; D possibly corresponds to TRBD1 (6 bases). Trimming took off 4 bases at V and 6 bases at J, with 13 bases between the two ends. The CDR3 runs to 13 residues. Germline V gene sequence: CDR1 MNHEY, CDR2 SMNVEV (reference sequence). CDR3 region: CASSSDSGSEQYF. CDR3 nucleotide sequence: TGTGCCAGCAGTTCGGACAGCGGCTCCGAGCAGTACTTC.

The genes are TRBV19 and TRBJ2-5, with 10 positions matching TRBD1. CDR1 LNHDA and CDR2 SQIVND come from the germline V gene (reference sequence). The CDR3 is 15 amino acids. The V gene end was trimmed by 6 bases and the J gene end by 5 bases; junction bases not matched to a gene: 9. The chain's CDR3 is CASSPDRGRRETQYF. As DNA, the CDR3 is TGTGCCAGTAGCCCTGACAGGGGGCGGAGGGAGACCCAGTACTTC.

The chain links TRBV5-5 to TRBJ1-5; D perhaps matches TRBD1 (5 bases). Germline V lookup: CDR1 SGHKS, CDR2 YYEKEE (reference sequence). The CDR3 has 14 residues. V dropped 5 bases and J dropped 4 bases, with 13 bases sitting between them. As DNA, the CDR3 is TGTGCCAGCAGTCTTCCGGGGGGGAATCAGCCCCAGCATTTT. Its translation is CASSLPGGNQPQHF.

V usage is TRBV19 and J usage is TRBJ1-1; maybe TRBD1 (5 bases). The CDR3 covers 12 residues. V was cut by 10 bases and J by 7 bases, with 16 bases left in between. From germline, CDR1 is LNHDA and CDR2 SQIVND (reference sequence). The CDR3 nucleotides read TGTGCCACCCGACAGACGACCGGTGAAGCTTTCTTT. As protein: CATRQTTGEAFF. The variable domain in full, with the rest retrieved from reference TRBV19 and TRBJ1-1, is DGGITQSPKYLFRKEGQNVTLSCEQNLNHDAMYWYRQDPGQGLRLIYYSQIVNDFQKGDIAEGYSVSREKKESFPLTVTSAQKNPTAFYLCATRQTTGEAFFGQGTRLTVV.

This clone was detected only once. V and J are TRBV6-6 and TRBJ1-1; possibly TRBD1 for D (6 bases). V was trimmed by 2 bases and J by 12 bases, leaving 22 bases between them. There are 15 residues in the CDR3. CDR1 is MNHNY, CDR2 SVGAGI, per germline (reference sequence). CDR3 sequence reads: CASSYLLSGQQGTFF. CDR3 in DNA: TGTGCCAGCAGTTACCTACTATCAGGGCAGCAGGGGACTTTCTTT.

In regard to this clone: At one of its ends the junction is not consistent with the germline gene, which may arise from a read error. The chain carries TRBV7-9 and TRBJ2-7; 12 bases match TRBD2. Germline V CDR1 and CDR2: SEHNR, FQNEAQ (reference sequence). There are 12 residues in the CDR3. CDR3 loop: CASSPSSGGGNF. DNA of the CDR3: TGTGCCAGCAGCCCCTCTAGCGGGGGGGGAAACTTC.

CDR3 sequence reads: CASSLAGRENEQFF. CDR3 nucleotide sequence: TGTGCCAGCAGCTTGGCGGGCAGGGAAAATGAGCAGTTCTTC. The V gene is TRBV5-4, the J gene TRBJ2-1; D may be TRBD1 (5 bases). This CDR3 is 14 amino acids long. The germline gives CDR1 SGHNT, CDR2 YYREEE (reference sequence). V was pared by 0 bases and J by 7 bases, with 11 bases between.

The rearrangement links TRBV21-1 to TRBJ2-5; TRBD2 is the table's D call and was not checked against the DNA. TRBV21-1 is marked as a pseudogene. The CDR3 has 18 amino acids. The CDR3, as DNA: TGTGCCAGCAGCTCAAAGGTCTTTAGCGGGGGACATAAAGAGACCCAGTACTTC. Its translation is CASSSKVFSGGHKETQYF.

The chain carries TRBV18 and TRBJ2-1; 16 bases are shared with TRBD2. J lost 8 bases, V lost 2 bases, and 0 bases had no gene match. CDR1 is KGHSH, CDR2 LQKENI, per germline. There are 15 residues in the CDR3. CDR3 amino acids: CASSPGTSGGDEQFF. The CDR3 DNA sequence: TGTGCCAGCTCACCAGGGACTAGCGGGGGGGATGAGCAGTTCTTC.

CDR3 region: CASSETDFSNQPQHF. In DNA, the CDR3 is TGTGCCAGCAGCGAGACAGACTTCAGCAATCAGCCCCAGCATTTT. The J gene is TRBJ1-5, the V gene TRBV28, with D possibly TRBD1 on 5 matching bases. Germline-derived CDR1 and CDR2 are MDHEN and SYDVKM. Between the trimmed V and J ends, which lost 6 bases and 1 base, there was a span of 13 bases. The CDR3 totals 15 residues.

On this clone: This CDR3 is also generated by other DNA sequences in the sample. The chain is built from TRBV6-5 and TRBJ2-7, with 13 bases aligning to TRBD2. Trimming cost V 5 bases and J 3 bases; bases outside gene matches: 4. Per the germline V gene, CDR1 is MNHEY and CDR2 is SVGAGI. CDR3 size: 15 residues. CDR3 DNA sequence: TGTGCCAGCAGTCGGACTAGCGGGGGAAGCTACGAGCAGTACTTC. Translating it yields CASSRTSGGSYEQYF.

The rearrangement links TRBV7-8 to TRBJ2-7; TRBD2 might be the D (5 bases). The CDR3 covers 15 residues. Germline-derived CDR1 and CDR2 are SGHVS and FQNEAQ. The V and J ends lost 5 bases and 2 bases respectively, with 16 bases between them. Here the CDR3 DNA reads TGTGCCAGCAGCCCACCGTTGAGGGTTGCCTACGAGCAGTACTTC. Translation gives CASSPPLRVAYEQYF. Combining the CDR3 with reference TRBV7-8 and TRBJ2-7 gives the whole variable domain GAGVSQSPRYKVAKRGQDVALRCDPISGHVSLFWYQQALGQGPEFLTYFQNEAQLDKSGLPSDRFFAERPEGSVSTLKIQRTQQEDSAVYLCASSPPLRVAYEQYFGPGTRLTVT.

In DNA form, the CDR3 reads TGTGCCAGCAGTTCCTTCGGACAGGCTAGCACAGATACGCAGTATTTT. Protein: CASSSFGQASTDTQYF. V and J are TRBV27 and TRBJ2-3, with TRBD1 identical over 7 bases. J was trimmed by 0 bases and V by 4 bases; bases with no gene match: 7. This CDR3 has 16 residues. Germline-derived CDR1 and CDR2 are MNHEY and SMNVEV (reference sequence).

The V call is TRBV27, the J call TRBJ2-7; the D gene is possibly TRBD2 (5 bases). Germline V CDR1 and CDR2: MNHEY, SMNVEV (reference sequence). The CDR3 length is 15 residues. V lost 6 bases, J lost 2 bases, and 17 bases lay in between. CDR3 in amino acids: CASSAGQYGTYEQYF. CDR3 bases: TGTGCCAGCAGCGCGGGCCAATACGGGACCTACGAGCAGTACTTC.

The chain couples TRBV5-4 to TRBJ2-7; 8 bases are shared with TRBD1. Germline lookup yields CDR1 SGHNT and CDR2 YYREEE (reference sequence). V lost 4 bases and J lost 0; bases outside the gene matches: 6. This CDR3 is 15 amino acids long. The CDR3 loop reads CASSLGTGYSYEQYF. CDR3 coding DNA: TGTGCCAGCAGCCTTGGGACAGGTTACTCCTACGAGCAGTACTTC.

The chain uses TRBV6-1 and TRBJ2-7; TRBD1 matches at 7 bases. CDR3 length: 15 residues. CDR1 and CDR2 from the germline V gene are MNHNS and SASEGT. V lost 4 bases, J lost 1 base, and 7 bases stayed unmatched. The CDR3 here is CASSVATGYSYEQYF. The CDR3 nucleotides read TGTGCCAGCAGTGTAGCGACAGGGTATTCCTACGAGCAGTACTTC.

The chain uses TRBV11-2 and TRBJ2-3, with 8 bases fitting TRBD2. The V segment lost 1 base and the J segment 1 base; nucleotides outside the gene matches: 7. The V gene's germline CDR1 is SGHAT and CDR2 FQNNGV. The length of the CDR3 is 17 residues. The CDR3 DNA is TGTGCCAGCAGCTTAGCGGGGGGGTTAAGGGGCACAGATACGCAGTATTTT. The encoded protein is CASSLAGGLRGTDTQYF.

This clone was picked up a small number of times. V and J are TRBV13 and TRBJ2-5, with 9 positions matching TRBD2. This CDR3 contains 16 residues. Germline V lookup: CDR1 PRHDT, CDR2 FYEKMQ (reference sequence). The junction had 5 bases not matched to a gene; V was cut back by 1 base and J by 2 bases. CDR3 protein: CASSLVGSGGQETQYF. The CDR3 nucleotides read TGTGCCAGCAGCTTAGTGGGGAGCGGGGGGCAAGAGACCCAGTACTTC.

This chain connects TRBV9 to TRBJ1-2; TRBD1 aligns across 7 bases. The length of the CDR3 is 13 residues. Germline loops: CDR1 SGDLS, CDR2 YYNGEE. The J segment lost 4 bases and the V segment lost 3 bases, leaving 3 bases of the junction unmatched. The CDR3 DNA sequence: TGTGCCAGCAGCGAGGGGGACAGCTATGGCTACACCTTC. This encodes CASSEGDSYGYTF.

This chain links TRBV6-1 with TRBJ2-7; the D is unclear. CDR3 length: 13 amino acids. Germline CDR1 is MNHNS and CDR2 is SASEGT. Trimming cost V 3 bases and J 2 bases, with 8 bases left between them. The CDR3 bases are TGTGCCAGCAGTGACCCACCGGCCTACGAGCAGTACTTC. Its protein product is CASSDPPAYEQYF.

The chain couples TRBV5-6 to TRBJ2-7; D remains unclear. V was cut by 0 bases and J by 3 bases, with 10 bases left in between. The CDR3 sequence is 14 residues long. Germline CDR1 is SGHDT and CDR2 is YYEEEE. The CDR3 nucleotides are TGTGCCAGCAGCTTGGGGAGACCCGGCTACGAGCAGTACTTC. Its translation: CASSLGRPGYEQYF.

The rearrangement joins TRBV5-1 to TRBJ1-4; maybe TRBD1 (5 bases). Germline CDR1 reads SGHRS; CDR2 reads YFSETQ. Trimming removed 3 bases at V and 8 bases at J, with 14 bases between. The CDR3 runs to 14 residues. CDR3 nucleotides: TGCGCCAGCAGCTCGGGCAGGGTGAGGGAAAAACTGTTTTTT. The encoded protein is CASSSGRVREKLFF.

The chain recombines TRBV14 with TRBJ1-1; D is ambiguous. CDR1 SGHDN and CDR2 FVKESK come from the germline V gene. The V end was cut by 0 bases, the J end by 4 bases, with 6 bases between. The CDR3 runs 13 residues. The CDR3 region is CASSQEAATEAFF. CDR3 sequence (DNA): TGTGCCAGCAGCCAAGAGGCCGCCACTGAAGCTTTCTTT.

The chain couples TRBV11-1 to TRBJ2-7, with D tentatively TRBD2 (5 bases). Germline loops: CDR1 SGHAT, CDR2 FQDESV (reference sequence). With 2 bases removed from V and 0 bases from J, the gap between germline ends came to 11 bases. The CDR3 spans 15 residues. The CDR3 loop is CASSLSQDSSYEQYF. The CDR3 DNA reads as TGTGCCAGCAGCTTAAGTCAGGACTCCTCCTACGAGCAGTACTTC.